This TCR beta chain was found in a study of breast tumors, draining lymph nodes, adjacent tissues. General observations from the study: Data only fit, rather than demonstrated, lymph node origin of most tumor T cells. The data were judged consistent with most tumor T cells coming from lymph node and expanding in tumor. Tumor TCR diversity was below lymph nodes but above nontumor tissue.

This clonotype came up many times. What it binds is not known. This CDR3 is built from 16 residues. CDR1 is LNHDA and CDR2 is SQIVND in the germline V gene (reference sequence). The junction had 5 bases not matched to a gene; V was cut back by 0 bases and J by 4 bases. TCRdb ran MiXCR on the multiplex PCR reads and lists one entry per CDR3 protein. Here the sample spans fewer than 140,000 distinct CDR3 sequences, more than 30% being singletons. Axillary draining lymph nodes of breast cancer patients supplied the node samples. Material for sequencing was axillary lymph node tissue. The chain combines TRBV19 with TRBJ1-5; 8 bases line up with TRBD1. The receptor comes from a female donor with breast cancer. Some clones in this sample may be carry-over from other donors' samples. CDR3 loop: CASSIDRWTGNQPQHF. The DNA of the CDR3 is TGTGCCAGTAGTATAGATCGTTGGACAGGGAATCAGCCCCAGCATTTT.